The 30 T cell receptor beta chains reported below all come from one sample, sequenced in a study of regulatory T cells in long-lasting Graves disease. Construction of the TCR beta libraries employed iRepertoire HTBI primers in conjunction with Arm-PCR of CDR3 regions. MiXCR was run by TCRdb on the multiplex PCR reads, yielding one entry per CDR3 protein. The sample records about 370,000 distinct CDR3 sequences, 15% to 17% being singletons. The sample's time point: newly diagnosed GD, antithyroid drugs for less than 3 months. PBMC-extracted RNA yielded the TCR library. This specimen consisted of peripheral blood mononuclear cells (PBMCs), obtained at new diagnosis, from a patient treated with antithyroid drugs. These receptors were collected from a female donor with Graves disease.

This clonotype was seen ten or more times. The V and J genes are TRBV28 and TRBJ2-7; 10 bases line up with TRBD2. The CDR3 loop spans 16 amino acids. Germline CDR1 reads MDHEN; CDR2 reads SYDVKM. The trim removed 5 bases at V and 9 bases at J, leaving 16 bases unmatched. CDR3 loop: CASSPRTSGGRLGQYF. In DNA, the CDR3 is TGTGCCAGCAGTCCACGGACTAGCGGAGGCCGCTTGGGGCAGTACTTC.

In its sample, this clonotype was seen many times. J is TRBJ2-4 and V is TRBV6-1; the D gene is possibly TRBD1 (7 bases). The germline V gene has CDR1 MNHNS and CDR2 SASEGT. With 6 bases removed from V and 3 bases from J, the gap between germline ends came to 21 bases. CDR3 length: 17 residues. The CDR3 protein is CASSSRRGRSGKNIQYF. The CDR3 nucleotides are TGTGCCAGCAGCTCCCGGAGGGGGCGATCTGGCAAAAACATTCAGTACTTC.

This clonotype was observed at least ten times. This chain joins TRBV7-8 and TRBJ2-3, with D perhaps TRBD2 (5 bases). V lost 3 bases, J lost 0 bases, and 13 bases lay in between. The CDR3 has 16 amino acids. The germline V gene encodes CDR1 SGHVS and CDR2 FQNEAQ. The CDR3 sequence is CASSFGVLASTDTQYF. The CDR3 coding sequence is TGTGCCAGCAGCTTCGGGGTTTTGGCTAGCACAGATACGCAGTATTTT.

This clonotype came up many times. This rearrangement joins TRBV7-9 to TRBJ1-2; D gene ambiguous. Per germline, CDR1 SEHNR and CDR2 FQNEAQ (reference sequence). Between the trimmed V and J ends, which lost 1 base and 5 bases, there was a span of 14 bases. CDR3 size: 15 residues. CDR3 residues: CASSLGYGQTYGYTF. The CDR3 DNA is TGTGCCAGCAGCTTAGGGTATGGCCAAACATATGGCTACACCTTC.

V gene TRBV4-1 combines with J gene TRBJ1-2, with a weak D call TRBD1 (5 bases). Germline V gives CDR1 MGHRA, CDR2 YSYEKL. Trimming took off 4 bases at V and 4 bases at J, with 13 bases between the two ends. The CDR3 runs 14 residues. This CDR3 is CASSPVGEIYGYTF. The CDR3, as DNA: TGCGCCAGCAGCCCCGTGGGGGAGATCTATGGCTACACCTTC.

The V and J genes are TRBV27 and TRBJ2-6; D is unclear. Germline V gives CDR1 MNHEY, CDR2 SMNVEV (reference sequence). The CDR3 contains 18 residues. V was shortened by 5 bases and J by 4 bases, with 21 bases between the two germline ends. Here the CDR3 reads CASSAPIGRMKGANVLTF. Here the CDR3 DNA reads TGTGCCAGCAGTGCCCCAATTGGCAGGATGAAGGGGGCCAACGTCCTGACTTTC.

Comment on this clonotype: A far larger clone is one base from this, pointing to a likely read error. This chain joins TRBV10-3 and TRBJ2-1; D gene uncertain. The length of the CDR3 is 14 residues. Germline lookup yields CDR1 ENHRY and CDR2 SYGVKD. The ends were cut back, 6 bases at V and 10 bases at J, with 19 bases in the middle. The CDR3 here is CAIRTGYESSEQFF. The CDR3 DNA follows: TGTGCCATCAGGACTGGGTATGAATCCTCCGAGCAGTTCTTC.

This clonotype was found many times. The CDR3 here is CASSLVFFLGLSNEKLFF. For the CDR3, the DNA is TGTGCCAGCAGCTTAGTTTTTTTCTTGGGTCTATCTAATGAAAAACTGTTTTTT. V is TRBV7-2 and J is TRBJ1-4; no firm D call. The CDR3 extends over 18 amino acids. Trimming took off 1 base at V and 3 bases at J, with 18 bases between the two ends. CDR1 and CDR2 (germline): SGHTA, FQGNSA.

This clonotype has a count of ten or more. This chain uses TRBV12-3 or TRBV12-4 with TRBJ2-3; no reliable D call. Trimming cost V 5 bases and J 0 bases, with 15 bases left between them. CDR3 size: 16 residues. In DNA form, the CDR3 reads TGTGCCAGCAGTCCCCCGGGCGTCACTAGCACAGATACGCAGTATTTT. As protein: CASSPPGVTSTDTQYF.

In its sample, this clonotype was seen many times. V usage is TRBV11-2 and J usage is TRBJ1-1, with TRBD1 matching over 9 bases. Germline loops: CDR1 SGHAT, CDR2 FQNNGV. V gave up 1 base and J gave up 1 base; unmatched junction bases: 4. The CDR3 has 16 residues. CDR3 amino acids: CASSLARQGGNTEAFF. Written as DNA, the CDR3 is TGTGCCAGCAGCTTAGCCCGACAGGGGGGGAACACTGAAGCTTTCTTT.

This clonotype was seen only a few times. The CDR3 spells CATSPGRGTEAFF. The CDR3 DNA reads as TGTGCCACCTCCCCAGGGAGAGGTACTGAAGCTTTCTTT. J is TRBJ1-1 and V is TRBV4-2; possible D gene TRBD1, 5 bases. The CDR3 sequence is 13 residues long. V was shortened by 10 bases and J by 5 bases, with 17 bases between the two germline ends. CDR1 LGHNA and CDR2 YNFKEQ come from the germline V gene.

V and J are TRBV4-2 and TRBJ2-3; the D call may be TRBD1 or TRBD2 (5 bases each). The length of the CDR3 is 13 residues. Germline CDR1 reads LGHNA; CDR2 reads YNFKEQ. Trimming shortened V by 1 base and J by 6 bases, and 8 bases separated the two germline ends. CDR3 sequence (DNA): TGTGCCAGCAGCCAAGGATGGGGGGATACGCAGTATTTT. Translated, it gives CASSQGWGDTQYF.

This clonotype was seen many times. The rearrangement joins TRBV6-1 to TRBJ1-5, with a possible D match to TRBD1 (6 bases). Germline V CDR1 and CDR2: MNHNS, SASEGT. V lost 7 bases and J 0 bases, leaving 13 bases between the germline ends. CDR3 length: 15 residues. The CDR3 region is CASTRTEYSNQPQHF. The CDR3 DNA reads TGTGCCAGCACCCGGACAGAATATAGCAATCAGCCCCAGCATTTT.

This clonotype appeared many times. The chain links TRBV4-3 to TRBJ2-7, with D tentatively TRBD1 (6 bases). V lost 2 bases and J 4 bases, leaving 21 bases between the germline ends. The germline V gene encodes CDR1 LGHNA and CDR2 YSLEER. CDR3 length: 17 residues. The CDR3 sequence: CASSQFSRGALPYEQYF. In DNA form, the CDR3 reads TGCGCCAGCAGCCAATTTTCCAGGGGAGCTCTCCCTTACGAGCAGTACTTC.

This clonotype was counted at least ten times. The chain combines TRBV15 with TRBJ1-2, with no clear D. Trimming stripped 0 bases from V and 13 bases from J, with 15 bases between. The CDR3 runs 13 residues. Germline V lookup: CDR1 LNHNV, CDR2 YYDKDF (reference sequence). This CDR3 reads CATSRDLSERCTF. CDR3 DNA: TGTGCCACCAGCAGAGATTTATCCGAGCGTTGCACCTTC.

In the case of this clonotype: Since a far larger clone is one base different, this is likely a read error. The chain has TRBV10-3 and TRBJ1-5, with 8 bases that match TRBD1. CDR1 ENHRY and CDR2 SYGVKD come from the germline V gene. The CDR3 loop spans 15 amino acids. The V and J ends lost 3 bases and 2 bases, in that order; junction bases with no gene match: 3. CDR3 bases: TGTGCCATCAGTGACAGGGGGCAACGCAATCAGCCCCAGCATTTT. Encoded protein: CAISDRGQRNQPQHF.

This clonotype was detected many times. The gene calls are TRBV7-9 and TRBJ2-5; D remains ambiguous. V was pared by 5 bases and J by 3 bases, with 13 bases between. Germline V CDR1 and CDR2: SEHNR, FQNEAQ (reference sequence). The CDR3 extends over 14 amino acids. The CDR3, as DNA: TGTGCCAGCAGCCCCCCGGTAGGGAAAGAGACCCAGTACTTC. Encoded protein: CASSPPVGKETQYF.

As concerns this clonotype: At one boundary the junction diverges from the germline segment, which might be a read error. The chain carries TRBV15 and TRBJ1-2, with D uncertain. The CDR3 is made up of 14 amino acids. Per germline, CDR1 LNHNV and CDR2 YYDKDF (reference sequence). CDR3 loop: CATSRAAMSYDYTF. The CDR3 DNA sequence: TGTGCCACCAGCAGGGCAGCTATGTCCTATGACTACACCTTC.

This clonotype was seen only a few times. The chain has TRBV10-3 and TRBJ2-6; no definite D call. With 2 bases removed from V and 1 base from J, the gap between germline ends came to 18 bases. The CDR3 is made up of 19 amino acids. Germline CDR1 is ENHRY and CDR2 is SYGVKD. DNA for the CDR3: TGTGCCATCAGTGAGCCGAAACACGGAAAGCTATCTGGGGCCAACGTCCTGACTTTC. Translation: CAISEPKHGKLSGANVLTF.

This clonotype was seen a few times. Given a much more abundant clone one base away, this may be a read error. The chain has TRBV10-1 and TRBJ2-1; 14 bases agree with TRBD2. Germline CDR1 WNHNN, CDR2 SYGVQD (reference sequence). V lost 4 bases and J lost 10; bases outside the gene matches: 9. The CDR3 runs to 16 residues. CDR3: CASSGRGTSGSNEQFF. The CDR3 region has the DNA TGCGCCAGCAGTGGACGCGGGACTAGCGGGAGTAACGAGCAGTTCTTC.

The sample holds many counts of this clonotype. The chain is built from TRBV7-2 and TRBJ2-1, with 9 bases aligning to TRBD2. This CDR3 contains 16 residues. The V and J ends lost 5 bases and 5 bases, in that order; junction bases with no gene match: 10. CDR1 is SGHTA, CDR2 FQGNSA, per germline. CDR3 region: CASSLGSSGGDNEQFF. CDR3 DNA: TGTGCCAGCAGCCTCGGGAGTAGCGGGGGAGACAATGAGCAGTTCTTC.

In its sample, this clonotype was seen a few times. The J gene is TRBJ1-6, the V gene TRBV27; D gene unclear. Germline values: CDR1 MNHEY, CDR2 SMNVEV (reference sequence). The CDR3 runs 13 residues. Trimming took 4 bases from V and 5 from J, leaving 6 bases between them. The CDR3 region is CASSSPDNSPLHF. In nucleotides, the CDR3 is TGTGCCAGCAGTTCGCCGGATAATTCACCCCTCCACTTT.

The chain carries TRBV7-2 and TRBJ1-5, with D tentatively TRBD1 (5 bases). The CDR3 extends over 16 amino acids. Germline CDR1 is SGHTA and CDR2 is FQGNSA. V dropped 5 bases and J dropped 2 bases, with 16 bases sitting between them. The CDR3: CASSPRGGVGNQPQHF. The CDR3 DNA reads as TGTGCCAGCAGCCCACGGGGGGGGGTGGGCAATCAGCCCCAGCATTTT.

This clonotype showed up many times. This sequence joins TRBV2 and TRBJ1-4; D is unresolved. V dropped 3 bases and J dropped 0 bases, with 5 bases sitting between them. The CDR3 totals 14 residues. Germline V lookup: CDR1 SNHLY, CDR2 FYNNEI. The CDR3 DNA sequence: TGTGCCAGCAGTGAGAGTGCAACTAATGAAAAACTGTTTTTT. This encodes CASSESATNEKLFF.

This clonotype appeared many times. The chain links TRBV12-3 or TRBV12-4 to TRBJ2-5, with D perhaps TRBD1 (6 bases). V gave up 0 bases and J gave up 4 bases, with 12 bases separating them. The CDR3 loop spans 15 amino acids. CDR3 in DNA: TGTGCCAGCAGTTTAGCGGGACACACCATAGAGACCCAGTACTTC. It specifies CASSLAGHTIETQYF.

This chain uses TRBV7-2 with TRBJ2-3, with 13 bases lining up with TRBD2. The germline gives CDR1 SGHTA, CDR2 FQGNSA. The CDR3 contains 19 residues. The junction had 18 bases not matched to a gene; V was cut back by 4 bases and J by 8 bases. This chain's CDR3 is CASSSWGQGHRTSGGTQYF. CDR3 nucleotide sequence: TGTGCCAGCAGCTCTTGGGGACAGGGCCACCGGACTAGCGGGGGTACGCAGTATTTT.

This clonotype came up a few times. The chain carries TRBV5-1 and TRBJ1-4, with no clear D. V was clipped by 4 bases and J by 7 bases, with 8 bases between them. Looked up from germline, CDR1 is SGHRS and CDR2 is YFSETQ. This CDR3 spans 12 amino acids. The CDR3 DNA sequence: TGCGCCAGCAGCGTCCATGGTGAAAAACTGTTTTTT. Its translation is CASSVHGEKLFF.

The sample holds many counts of this clonotype. V and J are TRBV7-3 and TRBJ2-1; 11 bases are shared with TRBD2. Germline-derived CDR1 and CDR2 are SGHTA and FQGTGA. This CDR3 is built from 15 residues. Germline trimming cut 2 bases from V and 15 bases from J; bases unmatched to any gene: 12. CDR3 DNA sequence: TGTGCCAGCAGCTTAGGTGGGACTAGCGGAGGTGCTCTGTTCTTC. It specifies CASSLGGTSGGALFF.

At least ten counts were recorded for this clonotype. This chain connects TRBV5-5 to TRBJ2-1; TRBD2 agrees at 8 bases. The CDR3 runs to 16 residues. V lost 1 base and J lost 2; bases outside the gene matches: 5. Germline assignment: CDR1 SGHKS and CDR2 YYEKEE (reference sequence). The CDR3 nucleotides are TGTGCCAGCAGCTTGCAGGCGGGGGGCACCTACAATGAGCAGTTCTTC. Translating gives CASSLQAGGTYNEQFF.

The chain recombines TRBV20-1 with TRBJ2-7; TRBD1 is a possible D gene (7 bases). Germline V gene data show CDR1 as DFQATT and CDR2 as SNEGSKA (reference sequence). CDR3 length: 18 amino acids. V was cut by 4 bases and J by 0 bases, with 25 bases left in between. In DNA, the CDR3 is TGCAGTGCTAAACCGGGACAGAGACCAAGCGGGCGCTCCTACGAGCAGTACTTC. This gives the protein CSAKPGQRPSGRSYEQYF.